A single sample gave rise to the 10 T cell receptor beta chains below, sequenced in a study of cytomegalovirus exposure and HLA in healthy donors. PCR used 60 Vbeta primers and 13 Jbeta primers. TCRdb keeps only in-frame clones here, not all; method: immunoSEQ multiplex PCR. The sample consists of around 190,000 clones, roughly 85% of them appearing once. Sequencing was done on a sample of PBMCs. The receptors shown here come from a woman in her 50s in good health and CMV-seronegative.

For the CDR3, the DNA is TGCAGCTTCGACTGGTACAATGAGCAGTTCTTC. Amino acids: CSFDWYNEQFF. This rearrangement joins TRBV29-1 to TRBJ2-1, with no clear D. Looked up from germline, CDR1 is SQVTM and CDR2 is ANQGSEA. V lost 8 bases and J 4 bases, leaving 9 bases between the germline ends. This CDR3 is 11 amino acids long.

The chain is built from TRBV7-3 and TRBJ2-5, with D maybe TRBD1 (6 bases). The CDR3 has 14 residues. Germline V gene lookup returns CDR1 SGHTA and CDR2 FQGTGA. Trimming left V 1 base short and J 3 bases short, with 9 bases between. In DNA, the CDR3 is TGTGCCAGCAGCTTAAGCGGACAGAAAGAGACCCAGTACTTC. It translates to CASSLSGQKETQYF.

This clone was found a few times. The V and J genes are TRBV19 and TRBJ1-2; possible D gene TRBD1, 5 bases. This CDR3 spans 13 amino acids. The V and J ends lost 2 bases and 7 bases respectively, with 11 bases between them. The germline gives CDR1 LNHDA, CDR2 SQIVND (reference sequence). CDR3 sequence: CASSIPGTGGYTF. The CDR3 DNA sequence: TGTGCCAGTAGTATACCGGGGACTGGTGGCTACACCTTC.

V usage is TRBV2 and J usage is TRBJ1-1; 9 bases map to TRBD1. J was trimmed by 6 bases and V by 6 bases; bases with no gene match: 5. CDR1 is SNHLY and CDR2 is FYNNEI in the germline V gene. The CDR3 is 13 amino acids. The CDR3 DNA reads as TGTGCCAGCAGAGGACAGGGGACGTCTGAAGCTTTCTTT. This sequence encodes CASRGQGTSEAFF.

The V and J genes are TRBV25-1 and TRBJ2-5; the D gene is possibly TRBD2 (6 bases). CDR3 size: 15 residues. In germline, CDR1 is MGHDK, CDR2 SYGVNS. Trimming removed 0 bases at V and 5 bases at J, with 13 bases between. CDR3 sequence reads: CASSEYWGGGETQYF. The CDR3 nucleotides read TGTGCCAGCAGTGAATATTGGGGAGGCGGGGAGACCCAGTACTTC.

The chain joins TRBV7-9 to TRBJ2-3; D is ambiguous. Looked up from germline, CDR1 is SEHNR and CDR2 is FQNEAQ (reference sequence). This CDR3 has 16 residues. V was pared by 4 bases and J by 2 bases, with 16 bases between. CDR3 bases: TGTGCCAGCAGCTCCGACTCCTATATATACACAGATACGCAGTATTTT. The encoded protein is CASSSDSYIYTDTQYF.

The gene calls are TRBV29-1 and TRBJ1-4, with a possible D match to TRBD1 (5 bases). Germline CDR1 is SQVTM and CDR2 is ANQGSEA. V gave up 4 bases and J gave up 7 bases, with 16 bases separating them. This CDR3 comprises 14 residues. CDR3 sequence: CSVVVVGGGEKLFF. In DNA form, the CDR3 reads TGCAGCGTTGTGGTTGTGGGCGGGGGTGAAAAACTGTTTTTT. The entire variable domain, with the rest obtained from reference TRBV29-1 and TRBJ1-4, is as follows: SAVISQKPSRDICQRGTSLTIQCQVDSQVTMMFWYRQQPGQSLTLIATANQGSEATYESGFVIDKFPISRPNLTFSTLTVSNMSPEDSSIYLCSVVVVGGGEKLFFGSGTQLSVL.

The sample holds one count of this clone. This chain uses TRBV4-1 with TRBJ1-5; no clear D gene. V was clipped by 0 bases and J by 4 bases, with 19 bases between them. The length of the CDR3 is 18 residues. Germline loops: CDR1 MGHRA, CDR2 YSYEKL. CDR3 region: CASSQEGWNPRVNQPQHF. CDR3 sequence (DNA): TGCGCCAGCAGCCAAGAGGGATGGAACCCGAGGGTGAATCAGCCCCAGCATTTT.

This sequence joins TRBV19 and TRBJ1-1; D may be TRBD1 (5 bases). This CDR3 contains 11 residues. V shed 7 bases and J shed 10 bases, with 13 bases lying between them. Germline V lookup: CDR1 LNHDA, CDR2 SQIVND (reference sequence). The CDR3 nucleotides read TGTGCCAGTAAGGAGGGGATGGGAGCTTTCTTT. Translated, it gives CASKEGMGAFF. The whole variable domain, filled in from reference TRBV19 and TRBJ1-1, reads DGGITQSPKYLFRKEGQNVTLSCEQNLNHDAMYWYRQDPGQGLRLIYYSQIVNDFQKGDIAEGYSVSREKKESFPLTVTSAQKNPTAFYLCASKEGMGAFFGQGTRLTVV.

This chain uses TRBV27 with TRBJ2-7; the match to TRBD1 covers 8 bases. Looked up from germline, CDR1 is MNHEY and CDR2 is SMNVEV (reference sequence). The length of the CDR3 is 13 residues. With V trimmed by 3 bases and J by 6 bases, 4 bases remained unmatched. The CDR3 nucleotides read TGTGCCAGCAGTTTCAGACAGGGGAGCGAGCAGTACTTC. This codes for CASSFRQGSEQYF.